Below, 20 T cell receptor beta chains from the same sample are listed, as sequenced in a study of beta chain features in type 1 diabetes. TCRB transcripts that were expressed got sequenced, as all of the isolated RNA had been reverse transcribed. Some clones are missing from TCRdb's copy, which holds only in-frame ones; the method was immunoSEQ multiplex PCR. The sample has 250,000 to 350,000 clones; about 15% are singletons. The specimen was central memory CD4+ T cells from blood. These receptors all come from a man aged 30 to 39 in good health.

This clone appeared a few times. The J gene is TRBJ1-2, the V gene TRBV4-1; D gene unclear. The V end was cut by 0 bases, the J end by 4 bases, with 9 bases between. CDR1 is MGHRA, CDR2 YSYEKL, per germline. The CDR3 is 14 residues long. For the CDR3, the DNA is TGCGCCAGCAGCCAAGAAGGCTCACGCTATGGCTACACCTTC. Amino acid sequence: CASSQEGSRYGYTF.

This chain links TRBV5-1 with TRBJ1-6; D perhaps matches TRBD1 (5 bases). Germline CDR1 reads SGHRS; CDR2 reads YFSETQ. This CDR3 spans 16 amino acids. V lost 5 bases and J lost 5, with 17 bases in between. The CDR3 loop is CASRALVGRDNSPLHF. In nucleotides, the CDR3 is TGCGCCAGCAGAGCTTTGGTGGGGCGGGATAATTCACCCCTCCACTTT.

The rearrangement links TRBV11-2 to TRBJ2-3; D gene ambiguous. This CDR3 spans 13 amino acids. Per the germline V gene, CDR1 is SGHAT and CDR2 is FQNNGV. The germline V and J ends were trimmed by 8 bases and 0 bases, with 9 bases remaining between them. Written as DNA, the CDR3 is TGTGCCAGCGGCCATACTAGCACAGATACGCAGTATTTT. As protein: CASGHTSTDTQYF. The variable domain in full, completed from reference TRBV11-2 and TRBJ2-3, reads EAGVAQSPRYKIIEKRQSVAFWCNPISGHATLYWYQQILGQGPKLLIQFQNNGVVDDSQLPKDRFSAERLKGVDSTLKIQPAKLEDSAVYLCASGHTSTDTQYFGPGTRLTVL.

This clone was seen a handful of times. The V and J genes are TRBV11-3 and TRBJ2-1; 11 bases are a match to TRBD1. Germline V gene lookup returns CDR1 SGHNT and CDR2 YENEEA. The CDR3 loop spans 15 amino acids. V dropped 5 bases and J dropped 6; count of bases not matched to a gene: 6. CDR3 amino acids: CASSPGTGGFNEQFF. For the CDR3, the DNA is TGTGCCAGCAGCCCCGGGACAGGGGGGTTCAATGAGCAGTTCTTC.

This clone occurred a few times. The chain combines TRBV7-3 with TRBJ2-3, with 7 nucleotides matching TRBD2. J gave up 6 bases and V 5 bases, and 14 bases lay outside the gene matches. Germline V gives CDR1 SGHTA, CDR2 FQGTGA. The CDR3 is 16 residues long. The CDR3 loop reads CASSLLGTTVSDTQYF. In nucleotides, the CDR3 is TGTGCCAGCAGCCTACTCGGGACTACGGTCTCGGATACGCAGTATTTT. Combining the CDR3 with reference TRBV7-3 and TRBJ2-3 gives the whole variable domain GAGVSQTPSNKVTEKGKYVELRCDPISGHTALYWYRQSLGQGPEFLIYFQGTGAADDSGLPNDRFFAVRPEGSVSTLKIQRTERGDSAVYLCASSLLGTTVSDTQYFGPGTRLTVL.

This clone was found a few times. The chain has TRBV6-5 and TRBJ2-1, with D maybe TRBD1 (6 bases). Germline-derived CDR1 and CDR2 are MNHEY and SVGAGI. V was pared by 9 bases and J by 9 bases, with 18 bases between. CDR3 size: 13 residues. Here the CDR3 reads CASKNFRGSEQFF. CDR3 DNA sequence: TGTGCCAGTAAAAATTTCAGGGGATCTGAGCAGTTCTTC.

This clone was recorded a few times. The genes are TRBV2 and TRBJ2-3; D gene unclear. This CDR3 is built from 11 residues. Germline V gives CDR1 SNHLY, CDR2 FYNNEI. Between the trimmed V and J ends, which lost 8 bases and 0 bases, there was a span of 3 bases. The chain's CDR3 is CASLSTDTQYF. The CDR3 DNA follows: TGTGCCAGCCTGAGCACAGATACGCAGTATTTT.

The chain links TRBV11-2 to TRBJ2-1; D possibly corresponds to TRBD1 (6 bases). V dropped 4 bases and J dropped 10 bases, with 17 bases sitting between them. CDR3 length equals 14 residues. CDR1 is SGHAT, CDR2 FQNNGV, per germline. The CDR3 DNA reads TGTGCCAGCAGCTGGGGGCGTTTAGAAGGGGAGCAGTTCTTC. It codes for CASSWGRLEGEQFF.

The chain combines TRBV7-2 with TRBJ1-5, with 7 bases that match TRBD1. Germline CDR1 is SGHTA and CDR2 is FQGNSA. CDR3 length equals 15 residues. The V gene end was trimmed by 4 bases and the J gene end by 7 bases; junction bases not matched to a gene: 10. This chain's CDR3 is CASSSFNRGWQPQHF. In DNA form, the CDR3 reads TGTGCCAGCAGCTCCTTTAACAGGGGATGGCAGCCCCAGCATTTT.

This clone showed up many times. The chain uses TRBV6-5 and TRBJ1-5, with TRBD1 as a possible D gene (5 bases). Germline assignment: CDR1 MNHEY and CDR2 SVGAGI. V shed 0 bases and J shed 4 bases, with 10 bases lying between them. The CDR3 is 15 amino acids. The CDR3 DNA reads as TGTGCCAGCAGTTACTCGGCGACAGCAAATCAGCCCCAGCATTTT. It encodes CASSYSATANQPQHF.

This rearrangement joins TRBV19 to TRBJ2-3; no definite D call. V was cut by 5 bases and J by 6 bases, with 18 bases left in between. The CDR3 has 15 amino acids. The germline gives CDR1 LNHDA, CDR2 SQIVND (reference sequence). CDR3 coding DNA: TGTGCCAGTAGTCACCCCGCACAAGGGTGGGATACGCAGTATTTT. As protein: CASSHPAQGWDTQYF.

This chain links TRBV9 with TRBJ2-7, with D perhaps TRBD1 (6 bases). V lost 0 bases, J lost 3 bases, and 10 bases lay in between. Germline values: CDR1 SGDLS, CDR2 YYNGEE. The CDR3 is made up of 14 amino acids. For the CDR3, the DNA is TGTGCCAGCAGCGTAGGTGACAGGCGCTACGAGCAGTACTTC. As protein: CASSVGDRRYEQYF.

Remarks on this clone: Other DNA sequences within the sample encode an identical CDR3. The genes are TRBV18 and TRBJ1-5; D not resolved. CDR3 size: 13 residues. In germline, CDR1 is KGHSH, CDR2 LQKENI. Trimming left V 3 bases short and J 1 base short, with 4 bases between. Here the CDR3 reads CASSPGSNQPQHF. CDR3 in DNA: TGTGCCAGCTCACCGGGAAGCAATCAGCCCCAGCATTTT.

Points on this clone: At the DNA level, this CDR3 is encoded by other sequences in the same sample as well. V is TRBV13 and J is TRBJ1-5, with D maybe TRBD1 (5 bases). This CDR3 is built from 15 residues. With 5 bases removed from V and 1 base from J, the gap between germline ends came to 12 bases. Germline CDR1 PRHDT, CDR2 FYEKMQ (reference sequence). The CDR3 region is CASSLRRGSNQPQHF. CDR3 in DNA: TGTGCCAGCAGCCTCCGGCGGGGGAGCAATCAGCCCCAGCATTTT. The variable domain in full, completed from reference TRBV13 and TRBJ1-5, reads AAGVIQSPRHLIKEKRETATLKCYPIPRHDTVYWYQQGPGQDPQFLISFYEKMQSDKGSIPDRFSAQQFSDYHSELNMSSLELGDSALYFCASSLRRGSNQPQHFGDGTRLSIL.

The V and J genes are TRBV9 and TRBJ2-7, with TRBD2 matching over 13 bases. The germline CDR1 and CDR2 sequences are SGDLS and YYNGEE. The CDR3 runs 16 residues. Trimming cost V 4 bases and J 4 bases; bases outside gene matches: 8. The CDR3 bases are TGTGCCAGCAGCCCAGTAGGACTAGCGGGGGAGTACGAGCAGTACTTC. Amino acids: CASSPVGLAGEYEQYF. The whole variable domain, remainder taken from reference TRBV9 and TRBJ2-7, is DSGVTQTPKHLITATGQRVTLRCSPRSGDLSVYWYQQSLDQGLQFLIQYYNGEERAKGNILERFSAQQFPDLHSELNLSSLELGDSALYFCASSPVGLAGEYEQYFGPGTRLTVT.

The sample holds a few counts of this clone. This sequence joins TRBV6-1 and TRBJ2-5; D may be TRBD1 (6 bases). Per the germline V gene, CDR1 is MNHNS and CDR2 is SASEGT. Trimming took off 6 bases at V and 0 bases at J, with 14 bases between the two ends. The CDR3 is 15 amino acids. The CDR3 reads CASRKGGSDQETQYF. DNA of the CDR3: TGTGCCAGCAGAAAAGGGGGTTCGGACCAAGAGACCCAGTACTTC.

This clone was detected only a few times. This chain links TRBV5-1 with TRBJ1-1; D is unclear. Trimming left V 5 bases short and J 0 bases short, with 8 bases between. The length of the CDR3 is 13 residues. Germline assignment: CDR1 SGHRS and CDR2 YFSETQ. The CDR3: CASSGMMNTEAFF. CDR3 coding DNA: TGCGCCAGCAGTGGGATGATGAACACTGAAGCTTTCTTT.

The rearrangement links TRBV4-3 to TRBJ1-1; D is undetermined. Trimming pared 0 bases from V and 1 base from J, leaving 9 bases between. Germline lookup yields CDR1 LGHNA and CDR2 YSLEER. This CDR3 is built from 15 residues. The CDR3 region is CASSQESQPNTEAFF. CDR3 sequence (DNA): TGCGCCAGCAGCCAAGAATCCCAGCCGAACACTGAAGCTTTCTTT.

This clone occurred once. The chain carries TRBV7-2 and TRBJ2-7; no firm D call. The germline gives CDR1 SGHTA, CDR2 FQGNSA. The CDR3 totals 14 residues. V lost 11 bases and J lost 0, with 17 bases in between. CDR3 in amino acids: CAVASNVLSYEQYF. The CDR3 DNA is TGTGCCGTTGCTAGTAATGTTCTCTCCTACGAGCAGTACTTC.

Only a few counts were recorded for this clone. V is TRBV27 and J is TRBJ1-2; possible D gene TRBD1, 6 bases. With 6 bases removed from V and 6 bases from J, the gap between germline ends came to 23 bases. The CDR3 covers 16 residues. Germline V CDR1 and CDR2: MNHEY, SMNVEV (reference sequence). The CDR3 DNA follows: TGTGCCAGCAGCCCACTAGGAGGGGGGATGTACCATGGCTACACCTTC. Translated: CASSPLGGGMYHGYTF.